This T cell receptor beta chain comes out of a study of blood T cell repertoires in COVID-19. At the level of the study: Sites across the United States, Italy and Spain contributed samples from acute and convalescent COVID-19.

As originally analysed: Amplification from reference gene primers served as the basis for estimated nucleated cell counts. Generated by immunoSEQ multiplex PCR, the TCRdb table keeps only in-frame clones and is missing some. The V and J calls and the clone size are those of that table, but D and trimming were determined from the DNA. The data contain 95,000 to 110,000 clones, approximately 85% of them singletons. Germline loops: CDR1 SNHLY, CDR2 FYNNEI. This CDR3 comprises 15 residues. J was trimmed by 5 bases and V by 4 bases; bases with no gene match: 5. The receptor was isolated from a man aged 55 to 70 with acute or convalescent COVID-19. Sequencing used peripheral blood. The J gene is TRBJ1-6, the V gene TRBV2; 7 bases line up with TRBD1. The CDR3 coding sequence is TGTGCCAGCAGTGTACAGGGGACGGATAATTCACCCCTCCACTTT. As protein: CASSVQGTDNSPLHF. Complete variable domain (other parts from reference TRBV2 and TRBJ1-6): EPEVTQTPSHQVTQMGQEVILRCVPISNHLYFYWYRQILGQKVEFLVSFYNNEISEKSEIFDDQFSVERPDGSNFTLKIRSTKLEDSAMYFCASSVQGTDNSPLHFGNGTRLTVT.